This T cell receptor beta chain appears in the sequencing data of a study of shared clonotypes between healthy human individuals. Study observations and caveats: Sharing across four donors was highest in naive CD4 (around 5%) and lowest in memory CD8 (approximately 0.4%).

Turning to this clone: Its target is not known.

V lost 5 bases and J 1 base, leaving 8 bases between the germline ends. Germline V gives CDR1 SGHTA, CDR2 FQGTGA. There are 14 residues in the CDR3. Data came from immunoSEQ multiplex PCR; TCRdb stores just in-frame clones and leaves some out. The data contain 800,000 to 1,200,000 clones, around three quarters of them singletons. The chain uses TRBV7-3 and TRBJ2-2; unclear D gene. The sequence came from a man aged 18 to 29 in good health. Some clones in this sample may be carry-over from other donors' samples. The sequencing input was memory CD4+ T cells from PBMCs. Described subset: CD45RA-negative fraction. The CDR3 DNA sequence: TGTGCCAGCAGCCCCAACCGGAACACCGGGGAGCTGTTTTTT. Translation gives CASSPNRNTGELFF.